The 20 T cell receptor beta chains in this list originate from one sample, sequenced in a study of blood T cell repertoires in COVID-19. The protocol was immunoSEQ multiplex PCR, while the TCRdb copy is restricted to in-frame clones and leaves out a portion. This table has about 270,000 clones, 70% to 90% appearing once. The sequenced sample was peripheral blood. The receptors were sampled from a woman aged 50 to 65 with active or convalescent COVID-19.

The CDR3 DNA follows: TGTGCCAGCAGTTTAGCCCAGGCCTACAATGAGCAGTTCTTC. The encoded protein is CASSLAQAYNEQFF. The V and J genes are TRBV28 and TRBJ2-1, with D hard to call. The CDR3 runs 14 residues. Trimming stripped 2 bases from V and 2 bases from J, with 7 bases between. The V gene's germline CDR1 is MDHEN and CDR2 SYDVKM. The complete variable domain, with remaining parts taken from reference TRBV28 and TRBJ2-1, reads DVKVTQSSRYLVKRTGEKVFLECVQDMDHENMFWYRQDPGLGLRLIYFSYDVKMKEKGDIPEGYSVSREKKERFSLILESASTNQTSMYLCASSLAQAYNEQFFGPGTRLTVL.

J is TRBJ2-3 and V is TRBV27, with D tentatively TRBD2 (5 bases). V was shortened by 5 bases and J by 4 bases, with 10 bases between the two germline ends. This CDR3 has 13 residues. CDR1 is MNHEY, CDR2 SMNVEV, per germline (reference sequence). The CDR3 sequence: CASSHNGADTQYF. CDR3 sequence (DNA): TGTGCCAGCAGTCATAACGGGGCAGATACGCAGTATTTT.

This chain connects TRBV10-3 to TRBJ2-1, with 8 bases matching TRBD1. Germline V gene lookup returns CDR1 ENHRY and CDR2 SYGVKD. Trimming cost V 6 bases and J 2 bases; bases outside gene matches: 3. This CDR3 contains 14 residues. CDR3 DNA: TGTGCCATCAGAGACAGGGGCCCCTACAATGAGCAGTTCTTC. It codes for CAIRDRGPYNEQFF.

V is TRBV6-5 and J is TRBJ2-7; 8 bases line up with TRBD2. Germline assignment: CDR1 MNHEY and CDR2 SVGAGI. This CDR3 spans 14 amino acids. Trimming removed 6 bases from V and 3 bases from J; junction bases left unmatched: 7. The CDR3 nucleotides are TGTGCCAGCAGACCCCGACTAGCGATCTACGAGCAGTACTTC. Translation: CASRPRLAIYEQYF.

The chain is built from TRBV5-1 and TRBJ1-1; a possible D gene is TRBD1 (5 bases). Trimming left V 4 bases short and J 3 bases short, with 13 bases between. The V gene's germline CDR1 is SGHRS and CDR2 YFSETQ. The CDR3 length is 14 residues. The DNA of the CDR3 is TGCGCCAGCAGCCAGAATGGGGGGTACACTGAAGCTTTCTTT. Translated: CASSQNGGYTEAFF.

This clone has more than one count but fewer than ten. The J gene is TRBJ1-1, the V gene TRBV9, with D hard to call. CDR3 length equals 14 residues. The V end was cut by 0 bases, the J end by 5 bases, with 11 bases between. Germline lookup yields CDR1 SGDLS and CDR2 YYNGEE. The CDR3 DNA reads as TGTGCCAGCAGCGTAGGGGCCGAGGGTACTGAAGCTTTCTTT. Amino acids: CASSVGAEGTEAFF.

The chain joins TRBV21-1 to TRBJ2-1; the D segment call TRBD1 is taken from the table without a DNA check. TRBV21-1 is flagged as a pseudogene. CDR3 size: 16 residues. CDR3 DNA sequence: TGTGCCAGCAGCAGGGACGACAGGGCCCCCTACAATGAGCAGTTCTTC. It codes for CASSRDDRAPYNEQFF.

This clone was observed once. This rearrangement joins TRBV18 to TRBJ2-6, with D hard to call. V was trimmed by 3 bases and J by 4 bases, leaving 19 bases between them. Germline lookup yields CDR1 KGHSH and CDR2 LQKENI. The CDR3 is 18 amino acids. This chain's CDR3 is CASSPSASGPSGANVLTF. CDR3 sequence (DNA): TGTGCCAGCTCACCCTCCGCGTCGGGTCCCTCAGGGGCCAACGTCCTGACTTTC.

The chain combines TRBV6-5 with TRBJ2-2, with 8 bases aligning to TRBD2. V lost 10 bases to trimming and J lost 2 bases; unmatched junction nucleotides: 6. This CDR3 has 14 amino acids. The germline V gene has CDR1 MNHEY and CDR2 SVGAGI. CDR3 sequence (DNA): TGTGCCACCAGACTAGCGAGAAACACCGGGGAGCTGTTTTTT. It encodes CATRLARNTGELFF.

In this sample, this clone turned up once. This chain links TRBV29-1 with TRBJ1-1, with 7 bases lining up with TRBD1. There are 12 residues in the CDR3. The V gene's germline CDR1 is SQVTM and CDR2 ANQGSEA. V gave up 6 bases and J gave up 1 base; unmatched junction bases: 2. The CDR3 nucleotides read TGCAGCGTAAGACAGGGGAACACTGAAGCTTTCTTT. Amino acids: CSVRQGNTEAFF.

The CDR3 spells CASSLIDSQETQYF. The CDR3, as DNA: TGTGCCAGCAGTTTAATCGACAGCCAAGAGACCCAGTACTTC. V and J are TRBV28 and TRBJ2-5; a weak D match, TRBD1 (5 bases). The CDR3 has 14 residues. V was trimmed by 2 bases and J by 1 base, leaving 8 bases between them. CDR1 is MDHEN and CDR2 is SYDVKM in the germline V gene.

The chain uses TRBV2 and TRBJ1-1; TRBD1 matches at 9 bases. The CDR3 length is 14 residues. Trimming at V came to 5 bases and at J to 4 bases, leaving 5 bases not matched to a gene. CDR1 is SNHLY and CDR2 is FYNNEI in the germline V gene. CDR3 protein: CASSLDRGSTEAFF. In DNA, the CDR3 is TGTGCCAGCAGTTTAGACAGGGGGAGCACTGAAGCTTTCTTT.

The gene calls are TRBV2 and TRBJ1-3, with 9 bases lining up with TRBD1. The CDR3 loop spans 17 amino acids. Germline CDR1 is SNHLY and CDR2 is FYNNEI. Losses at the gene ends were 2 bases for V and 3 bases for J; bases not matched to a gene: 8. CDR3 in DNA: TGTGCCAGCAGTGAAACGGGACAGGGTTTTCGTGGAAACACCATATATTTT. Its protein is CASSETGQGFRGNTIYF.

V and J are TRBV7-9 and TRBJ2-5; possible D gene TRBD2, 5 bases. Germline V gives CDR1 SEHNR, CDR2 FQNEAQ (reference sequence). V was shortened by 5 bases and J by 7 bases, with 17 bases between the two germline ends. The CDR3 has 14 residues. CDR3 DNA: TGTGCCAGCAGCGAGCGGTATCCCGGAGGGACCCAGTACTTC. Translated, it gives CASSERYPGGTQYF.

J is TRBJ2-4 and V is TRBV21-1; whether TRBD2, the table's D call, matches the DNA was not checked. TRBV21-1 is shown as a pseudogene. CDR3 length equals 16 residues. DNA of the CDR3: TGTGCCAGCAGCATAGGAGATGTTGCTGCCAAAAACATTCAGTACTTC. Protein sequence: CASSIGDVAAKNIQYF.

J is TRBJ1-2 and V is TRBV25-1; D uncertain. Trimming removed 7 bases from V and 0 bases from J, with 15 bases in between. Germline V lookup: CDR1 MGHDK, CDR2 SYGVNS. The CDR3 extends over 15 amino acids. The CDR3 is CASTPGRATNYGYTF. CDR3 coding DNA: TGTGCCAGCACCCCGGGGAGGGCCACTAACTATGGCTACACCTTC.

There are a few counts of this clone. The chain recombines TRBV5-6 with TRBJ1-2; 7 bases fit TRBD1. This CDR3 is built from 13 residues. The trim removed 1 base at V and 6 bases at J, leaving 3 bases unmatched. Germline CDR1 reads SGHDT; CDR2 reads YYEEEE. The CDR3 bases are TGTGCCAGCAGCTTGAGTGGGACAGATGGCTACACCTTC. As protein: CASSLSGTDGYTF. Combining the CDR3 with reference TRBV5-6 and TRBJ1-2 gives the whole variable domain DAGVTQSPTHLIKTRGQQVTLRCSPKSGHDTVSWYQQALGQGPQFIFQYYEEEERQRGNFPDRFSGHQFPNYSSELNVNALLLGDSALYLCASSLSGTDGYTFGSGTRLTVV.

The rearrangement links TRBV28 to TRBJ2-1, with 8 bases fitting TRBD2. The CDR3 loop spans 16 amino acids. The junction had 15 bases not matched to a gene; V was cut back by 5 bases and J by 9 bases. Germline CDR1 is MDHEN and CDR2 is SYDVKM. The DNA for the CDR3 is TGTGCCAGCAGTCCCTCTTGGGACGGGAGGGCCCTTGAGCAGTTCTTC. Translated: CASSPSWDGRALEQFF.

The rearrangement links TRBV28 to TRBJ2-7; D is possibly TRBD1 (6 bases). The CDR3 loop spans 14 amino acids. The V and J ends lost 3 bases and 12 bases respectively, with 21 bases between them. Germline values: CDR1 MDHEN, CDR2 SYDVKM. CDR3 bases: TGTGCCAGCAGTTTTAGGGGGTTGACCGGTCATAGGTACTTC. Its protein product is CASSFRGLTGHRYF. Combining the CDR3 with reference TRBV28 and TRBJ2-7 gives the whole variable domain DVKVTQSSRYLVKRTGEKVFLECVQDMDHENMFWYRQDPGLGLRLIYFSYDVKMKEKGDIPEGYSVSREKKERFSLILESASTNQTSMYLCASSFRGLTGHRYFGPGTRLTVT.

J is TRBJ1-2 and V is TRBV19; 11 bases are shared with TRBD1. In germline, CDR1 is LNHDA, CDR2 SQIVND (reference sequence). The CDR3 totals 16 residues. J was trimmed by 4 bases and V by 4 bases; bases with no gene match: 8. CDR3 residues: CASSTWTGGAGYGYTF. DNA for the CDR3: TGTGCCAGTAGTACCTGGACAGGGGGCGCCGGCTATGGCTACACCTTC.